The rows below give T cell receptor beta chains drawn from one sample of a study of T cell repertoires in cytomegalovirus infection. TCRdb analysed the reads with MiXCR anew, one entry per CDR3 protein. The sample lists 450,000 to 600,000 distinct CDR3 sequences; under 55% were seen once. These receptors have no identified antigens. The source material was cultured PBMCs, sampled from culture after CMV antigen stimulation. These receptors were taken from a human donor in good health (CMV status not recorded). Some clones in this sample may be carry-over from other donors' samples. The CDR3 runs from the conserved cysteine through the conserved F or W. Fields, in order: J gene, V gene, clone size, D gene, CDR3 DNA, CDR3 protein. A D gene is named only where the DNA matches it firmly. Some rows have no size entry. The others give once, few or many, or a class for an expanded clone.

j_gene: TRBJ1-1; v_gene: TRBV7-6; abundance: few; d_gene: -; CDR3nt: TGTGCCAGCAGCTTAGCGGCAGGGGAAGGTGAAGCTTTCTTT; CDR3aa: CASSLAAGEGEAFF
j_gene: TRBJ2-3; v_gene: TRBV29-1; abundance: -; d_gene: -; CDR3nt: TGCAGCGTCTACTTCCATCGACTCTCCGATACGCAGTATTTT; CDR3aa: CSVYFHRLSDTQYF
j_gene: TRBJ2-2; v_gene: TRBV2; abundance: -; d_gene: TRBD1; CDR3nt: TGTGCCAGCGACCGGGACAGGGTCATTTCCGGGGAGCTGTTTTTT; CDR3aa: CASDRDRVISGELFF
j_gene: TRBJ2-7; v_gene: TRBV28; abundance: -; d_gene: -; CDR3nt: TGTGCCAGCAGTTTCCCCACGAGAGACGGGGGCTACGAGCAGTACTTC; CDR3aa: CASSFPTRDGGYEQYF
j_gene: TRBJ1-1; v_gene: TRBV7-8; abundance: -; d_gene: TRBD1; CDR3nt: TGTGCCAGCAGCATCCTCCAGGGGGATGGCACTGAAGCTTTCTTT; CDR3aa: CASSILQGDGTEAFF
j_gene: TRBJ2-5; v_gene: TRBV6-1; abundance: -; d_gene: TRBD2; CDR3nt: TGTGCCAGCAGTCCCCGTACCCCAACTTACTCATCGGCCGGGGGGCAAGAGACCCAGTACTTC; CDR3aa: CASSPRTPTYSSAGGQETQYF
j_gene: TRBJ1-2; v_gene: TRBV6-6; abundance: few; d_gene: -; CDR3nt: TGTGCCAGCAGTGACTCGGACCTAGTGGGCTACACCTTC; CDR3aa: CASSDSDLVGYTF
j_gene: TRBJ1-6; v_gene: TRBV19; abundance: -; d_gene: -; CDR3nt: TGTGCCAGTAGTATTGGGCAGAATAATTCACCCCTCCACTTT; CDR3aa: CASSIGQNNSPLHF
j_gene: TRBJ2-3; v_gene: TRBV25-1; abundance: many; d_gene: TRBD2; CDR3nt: TGTGCCAGCAGTCTGGAAGCGGGGGTCCAACGATCAGATACGCAGTATTTT; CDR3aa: CASSLEAGVQRSDTQYF
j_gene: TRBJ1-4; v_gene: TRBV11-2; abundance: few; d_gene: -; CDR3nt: TGTGCCAGCAGCTTTGGGGGATTCGCAACTAATGAAAAACTGTTTTTT; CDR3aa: CASSFGGFATNEKLFF
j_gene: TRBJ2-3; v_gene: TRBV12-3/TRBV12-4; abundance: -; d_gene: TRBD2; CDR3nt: TGTGCCAGCAGTTTAGCGATTGGTAGCGGGAGGGCCGAGGTGAGAGATACGCAGTATTTT; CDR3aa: CASSLAIGSGRAEVRDTQYF
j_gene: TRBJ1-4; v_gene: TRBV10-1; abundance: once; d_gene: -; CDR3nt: TGCGCCAGACGACACCATGCAACTAATGAAAAACTGTTTTTT; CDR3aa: CARRHHATNEKLFF
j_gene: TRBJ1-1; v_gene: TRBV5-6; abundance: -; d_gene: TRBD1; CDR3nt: TGTGCCAGCAGCTTACTGACAGGGCTGGGAGCTTTCTTT; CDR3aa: CASSLLTGLGAFF
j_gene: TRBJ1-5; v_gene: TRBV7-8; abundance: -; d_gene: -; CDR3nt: TGTGCCAGCAGCCCCGGGGCAGGGGCCCAGCATTTT; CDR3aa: CASSPGAGAQHF
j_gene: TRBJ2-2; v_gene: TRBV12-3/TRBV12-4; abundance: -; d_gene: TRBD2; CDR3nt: TGTGCCAGCAGTAAAGCGGGGGGGCCGAACCGGGAGCTGTTTTTT; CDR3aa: CASSKAGGPNRELFF
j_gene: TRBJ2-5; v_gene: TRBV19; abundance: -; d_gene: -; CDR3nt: TGTGCCAGTAGTATCGACGGCGAGACCCAGTACTTC; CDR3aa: CASSIDGETQYF
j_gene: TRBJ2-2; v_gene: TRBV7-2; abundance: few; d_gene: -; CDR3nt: TGTGCCAGCAGCTTAAGTGGGACCGGGGAGCTGTTTTTT; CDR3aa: CASSLSGTGELFF
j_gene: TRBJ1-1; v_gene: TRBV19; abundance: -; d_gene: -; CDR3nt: TGTGCCAGTAGCCAAATCGACAGGTTGAACACTGAAGCTTTCTTT; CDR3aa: CASSQIDRLNTEAFF
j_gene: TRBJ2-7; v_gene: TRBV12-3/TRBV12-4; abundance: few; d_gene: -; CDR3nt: TGTGCCAGCAGTGCTTCAGGGGCCGAGCAGTACTTC; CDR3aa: CASSASGAEQYF
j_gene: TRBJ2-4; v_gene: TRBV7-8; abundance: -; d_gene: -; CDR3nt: TGTGCCAGCAGCCCCCGGGAAGCGGAGTTTAGGGACATTCAGTACTTC; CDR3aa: CASSPREAEFRDIQYF
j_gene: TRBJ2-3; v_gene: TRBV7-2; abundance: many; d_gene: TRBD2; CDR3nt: TGTGCCAGCAGCCCATTTCCGCGGGGGAGTTCTAGCACAGATACGCAGTATTTT; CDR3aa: CASSPFPRGSSSTDTQYF
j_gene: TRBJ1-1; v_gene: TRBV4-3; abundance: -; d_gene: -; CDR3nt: TGCGCCAGCAGCCAAGAGGTCTGGGGGAACACTGAAGCTTTCTTT; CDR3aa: CASSQEVWGNTEAFF
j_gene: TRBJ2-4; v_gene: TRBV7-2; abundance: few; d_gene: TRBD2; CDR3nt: TGTGCCAGCAGCATCCCGGGACTAGCAGTAGCCAAAAACATTCAGTACTTC; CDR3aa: CASSIPGLAVAKNIQYF
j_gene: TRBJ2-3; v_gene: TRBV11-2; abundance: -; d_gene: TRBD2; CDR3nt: TGTGCCAGCAGGCTAGCGGGGGGGCGCCCAGATACGCAGTATTTT; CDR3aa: CASRLAGGRPDTQYF
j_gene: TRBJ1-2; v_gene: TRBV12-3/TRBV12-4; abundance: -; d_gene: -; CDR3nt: TGTGCCAGCAGCCAGTCCCACAGGGATTATGGCTACACCTTC; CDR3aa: CASSQSHRDYGYTF
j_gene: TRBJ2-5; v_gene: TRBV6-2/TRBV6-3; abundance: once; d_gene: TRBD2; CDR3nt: TGTGCCAGTAGTTTTAGACTAGCGGGGGGGCCGGTGACCCAGTACTTC; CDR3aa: CASSFRLAGGPVTQYF
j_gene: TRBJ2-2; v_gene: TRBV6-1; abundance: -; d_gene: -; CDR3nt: TGTGCCAGCAGTGAACCTGGGAACACCGGGGAGCTGTTTTTT; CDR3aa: CASSEPGNTGELFF
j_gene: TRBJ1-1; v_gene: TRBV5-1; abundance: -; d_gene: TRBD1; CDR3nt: TGCGCCAGCAGCCGGACAGGGAGAAGCACTGAAGCTTTCTTT; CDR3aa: CASSRTGRSTEAFF